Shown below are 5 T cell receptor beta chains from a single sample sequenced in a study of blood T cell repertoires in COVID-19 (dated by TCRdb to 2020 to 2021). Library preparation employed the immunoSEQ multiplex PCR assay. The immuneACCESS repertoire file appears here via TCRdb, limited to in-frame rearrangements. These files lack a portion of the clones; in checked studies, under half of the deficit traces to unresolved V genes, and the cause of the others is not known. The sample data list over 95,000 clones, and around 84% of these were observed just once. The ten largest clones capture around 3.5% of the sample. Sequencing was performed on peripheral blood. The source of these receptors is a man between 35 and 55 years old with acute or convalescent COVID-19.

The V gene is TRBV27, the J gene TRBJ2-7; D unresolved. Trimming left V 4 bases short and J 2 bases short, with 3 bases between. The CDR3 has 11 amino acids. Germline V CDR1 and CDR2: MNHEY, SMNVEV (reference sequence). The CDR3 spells CASSSAYEQYF. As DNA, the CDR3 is TGTGCCAGCAGTTCGGCCTACGAGCAGTACTTC.

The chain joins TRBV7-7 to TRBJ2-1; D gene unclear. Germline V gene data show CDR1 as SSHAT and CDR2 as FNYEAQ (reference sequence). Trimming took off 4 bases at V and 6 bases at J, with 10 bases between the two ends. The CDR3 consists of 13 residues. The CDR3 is CASSSVPGNEQFF. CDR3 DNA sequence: TGTGCCAGCAGCTCAGTCCCGGGCAATGAGCAGTTCTTC.

This CDR3 is CASSLAYNEQFF. For the CDR3, the DNA is TGTGCCAGCAGCTTAGCGTACAATGAGCAGTTCTTC. The chain joins TRBV11-2 to TRBJ2-1; no definite D call. V gave up 1 base and J gave up 4 bases, with 2 bases separating them. CDR1 is SGHAT, CDR2 FQNNGV, per germline. There are 12 residues in the CDR3.

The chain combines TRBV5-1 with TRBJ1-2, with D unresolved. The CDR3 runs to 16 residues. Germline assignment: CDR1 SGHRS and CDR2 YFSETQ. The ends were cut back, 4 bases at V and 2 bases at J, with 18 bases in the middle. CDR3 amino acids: CASSPTSGFNNYGYTF. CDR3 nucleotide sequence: TGCGCCAGCAGCCCAACCTCCGGGTTTAACAACTATGGCTACACCTTC.

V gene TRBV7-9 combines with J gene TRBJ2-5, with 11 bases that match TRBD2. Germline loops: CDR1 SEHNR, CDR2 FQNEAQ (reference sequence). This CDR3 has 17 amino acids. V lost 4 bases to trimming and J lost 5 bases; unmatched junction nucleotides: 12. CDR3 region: CASSSWGSGGAQETQYF. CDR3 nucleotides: TGTGCCAGCAGCTCGTGGGGTAGCGGGGGGGCTCAGGAGACCCAGTACTTC.